These 8 T cell receptor beta chains came from one sample sequenced in a study of identifying expanded T cells in peripheral blood. TCRdb's table, derived via immunoSEQ multiplex PCR, lists solely in-frame clones and lacks some. The data show some 90,000 clones, more than 70% seen once. Sample: blood. The receptors here all came from a person aged 18 to 70 in good health.

The V and J genes are TRBV19 and TRBJ2-7, with 11 bases aligning to TRBD1. The germline V gene has CDR1 LNHDA and CDR2 SQIVND (reference sequence). V shed 6 bases, J shed 5 bases, and the junction held 9 bases outside the gene matches. The CDR3 runs 15 residues. The CDR3 DNA sequence: TGTGCCAGTAGGGTGGGAGGACAGGGGGCCGACGAGCAGTACTTC. This translates into CASRVGGQGADEQYF.

The chain combines TRBV7-9 with TRBJ2-1; D is ambiguous. V lost 2 bases and J 0 bases, leaving 14 bases between the germline ends. This CDR3 has 17 residues. Germline loops: CDR1 SEHNR, CDR2 FQNEAQ (reference sequence). The CDR3 loop is CASSLPLYQSSYNEQFF. Written as DNA, the CDR3 is TGTGCCAGCAGCTTACCGCTTTACCAGAGCTCCTACAATGAGCAGTTCTTC.

V usage is TRBV5-5 and J usage is TRBJ1-5; no clear D. V lost 0 bases to trimming and J lost 0 bases, with 7 bases between them. CDR3 size: 15 residues. Germline V gives CDR1 SGHKS, CDR2 YYEKEE (reference sequence). The CDR3 nucleotides read TGTGCCAGCAGCTTGGACAGCTATAGCAATCAGCCCCAGCATTTT. This gives the protein CASSLDSYSNQPQHF.

The genes are TRBV15 and TRBJ2-3; perhaps TRBD2 as D (5 bases). CDR3 length: 15 amino acids. Germline V gene sequence: CDR1 LNHNV, CDR2 YYDKDF (reference sequence). The V gene lost 0 bases and the J gene lost 2 bases, with 9 bases spanning the gap. For the CDR3, the DNA is TGTGCCACCAGCAGAGATCGAGGGTACACAGATACGCAGTATTTT. This gives the protein CATSRDRGYTDTQYF.

This chain joins TRBV9 and TRBJ1-1; no definite D call. V dropped 0 bases and J dropped 5 bases, with 11 bases sitting between them. Germline values: CDR1 SGDLS, CDR2 YYNGEE. The CDR3 loop spans 14 amino acids. CDR3: CASSVGMGRTEAFF. For the CDR3, the DNA is TGTGCCAGCAGCGTAGGAATGGGTAGGACTGAAGCTTTCTTT.

The chain links TRBV5-4 to TRBJ1-4, with 9 nucleotides matching TRBD1. With 0 bases clipped from V and 6 bases from J, the junction kept 6 bases outside the gene matches. Germline CDR1 SGHNT, CDR2 YYREEE (reference sequence). This CDR3 is built from 16 residues. The CDR3 loop reads CASSLATGQGDEKLFF. In DNA form, the CDR3 reads TGTGCCAGCAGCTTGGCAACGGGACAGGGAGATGAAAAACTGTTTTTT.

The rearrangement links TRBV6-5 to TRBJ2-7; D remains ambiguous. Trimming removed 0 bases from V and 2 bases from J, with 14 bases in between. This CDR3 has 16 residues. In germline, CDR1 is MNHEY, CDR2 SVGAGI. In DNA form, the CDR3 reads TGTGCCAGCAGTTACTCGAGTCTAGGTCTTACCTACGAGCAGTACTTC. This gives the protein CASSYSSLGLTYEQYF.

The chain joins TRBV28 to TRBJ1-2; maybe TRBD1 (6 bases). The CDR3 sequence is 13 residues long. Trimming took 2 bases from V and 2 from J, leaving 6 bases between them. Germline V gene data show CDR1 as MDHEN and CDR2 as SYDVKM. CDR3 bases: TGTGCCAGCAGTTTAGACAGGAACTATGGCTACACCTTC. This translates into CASSLDRNYGYTF.